The 30 T cell receptor beta chains given below trace back to one sample, sequenced in a study of chemoradiotherapy in HPV16-positive cancers. Only in-frame clones appear in the TCRdb table, and some are missing; sequencing was by immunoSEQ multiplex PCR. The repertoire holds around 8,700 clones, with about 74% as singletons. This specimen was taken from a patient who underwent chemoradiotherapy. The origin of the receptors is a human donor with HPV-associated anogenital cancer.

The chain employs TRBV14 and TRBJ2-1, with 9 nucleotides matching TRBD1. The trim removed 1 base at V and 0 bases at J, leaving 7 bases unmatched. The CDR3 spans 18 residues. Germline loops: CDR1 SGHDN, CDR2 FVKESK. For the CDR3, the DNA is TGTGCCAGCAGCCAAGGTTCTAAGGGACAGGGCTCCTACAATGAGCAGTTCTTC. Encoded protein: CASSQGSKGQGSYNEQFF.

J is TRBJ2-7 and V is TRBV9, with D possibly being TRBD1 (6 bases). Germline-derived CDR1 and CDR2 are SGDLS and YYNGEE. V was cut by 4 bases and J by 0 bases, with 14 bases left in between. The CDR3 is 15 residues long. As DNA, the CDR3 is TGTGCCAGCAGCCCCCGACAGGTATCCTCCTACGAGCAGTACTTC. Its translation is CASSPRQVSSYEQYF.

The chain uses TRBV7-2 and TRBJ1-1; possibly TRBD1 for D (6 bases). Trimming removed 1 base at V and 5 bases at J, with 26 bases between. The CDR3 is 19 residues long. CDR1 SGHTA and CDR2 FQGNSA come from the germline V gene. The chain's CDR3 is CASSLVGIPDSRMLTEAFF. The DNA of the CDR3 is TGTGCCAGCAGCTTAGTAGGCATACCGGACAGCCGGATGCTTACTGAAGCTTTCTTT.

V and J are TRBV4-1 and TRBJ1-5; the D gene is possibly TRBD1 (5 bases). Germline V CDR1 and CDR2: MGHRA, YSYEKL. With 1 base removed from V and 3 bases from J, the gap between germline ends came to 7 bases. The CDR3 totals 14 residues. The CDR3 bases are TGCGCCAGCAGCCAAGTTGGGACCAATCAGCCCCAGCATTTT. It yields the protein CASSQVGTNQPQHF.

This CDR3 is CASTDRVGQPQHF. The CDR3 coding sequence is TGTGCCAGTACAGACAGGGTTGGTCAGCCCCAGCATTTT. The gene calls are TRBV19 and TRBJ1-5; 7 nucleotides agree with TRBD1. Germline loops: CDR1 LNHDA, CDR2 SQIVND (reference sequence). This CDR3 is built from 13 residues. J was trimmed by 6 bases and V by 7 bases; bases with no gene match: 6.

This sequence joins TRBV27 and TRBJ2-2; 7 bases are a match to TRBD1. The CDR3 runs 14 residues. The V segment lost 7 bases and the J segment 3 bases; nucleotides outside the gene matches: 5. Germline V lookup: CDR1 MNHEY, CDR2 SMNVEV (reference sequence). DNA of the CDR3: TGTGCCAGCACGAGGGGGCGGGACACCGGGGAGCTGTTTTTT. Translating gives CASTRGRDTGELFF.

The chain joins TRBV10-1 to TRBJ2-5; D remains unclear. V gave up 7 bases and J gave up 1 base, with 10 bases separating them. Per the germline V gene, CDR1 is WNHNN and CDR2 is SYGVQD (reference sequence). The CDR3 has 13 amino acids. The CDR3 protein is CASIMAVQETQYF. The CDR3 region has the DNA TGCGCCAGCATTATGGCCGTCCAAGAGACCCAGTACTTC.

This chain links TRBV7-2 with TRBJ2-4; perhaps TRBD2 as D (5 bases). V lost 2 bases and J 7 bases, leaving 15 bases between the germline ends. The germline gives CDR1 SGHTA, CDR2 FQGNSA. CDR3 length: 15 residues. The CDR3 sequence: CASSLYEGEGNIQYF. The CDR3 DNA sequence: TGTGCCAGCAGCTTATATGAGGGAGAGGGCAACATTCAGTACTTC.

V is TRBV28 and J is TRBJ1-2, with D possibly being TRBD1 (6 bases). This CDR3 spans 17 amino acids. The germline V gene has CDR1 MDHEN and CDR2 SYDVKM. Trimming removed 1 base at V and 5 bases at J, with 20 bases between. The CDR3 protein is CASSLLGRGGLGYGYTF. CDR3 bases: TGTGCCAGCAGTTTATTGGGACGGGGGGGCTTGGGTTATGGCTACACCTTC.

V gene TRBV7-3 combines with J gene TRBJ2-2; 7 bases fit TRBD2. CDR3 size: 15 residues. CDR1 is SGHTA and CDR2 is FQGTGA in the germline V gene. The J segment lost 6 bases and the V segment lost 2 bases, leaving 6 bases of the junction unmatched. CDR3 DNA: TGTGCCAGCAGCTTATCGGGGAGCGGGGCCGGGGAGCTGTTTTTT. This gives the protein CASSLSGSGAGELFF.

This rearrangement joins TRBV2 to TRBJ1-4; D not certain. Trimming cost V 5 bases and J 3 bases, with 10 bases left between them. The CDR3 runs 14 residues. Per the germline V gene, CDR1 is SNHLY and CDR2 is FYNNEI. The CDR3 DNA is TGTGCCAGCAGTAGGGATGGATCTAATGAAAAACTGTTTTTT. It yields the protein CASSRDGSNEKLFF.

The chain recombines TRBV23-1 with TRBJ2-7, with TRBD1 matching over 10 bases. TRBV23-1 is flagged as an ORF with uncertain function. Losses at the gene ends were 4 bases for V and 3 bases for J; bases not matched to a gene: 3. The CDR3 runs 14 residues. The CDR3 sequence: CASSPDRGNYEQYF. The CDR3 region has the DNA TGCGCCAGCAGTCCGGACAGGGGGAACTACGAGCAGTACTTC.

This clone was found a few times. V and J are TRBV18 and TRBJ1-1; the match to TRBD1 covers 7 bases. The ends lost 3 bases at V and 1 base at J; junction bases unmatched: 2. This CDR3 has 14 amino acids. Germline assignment: CDR1 KGHSH and CDR2 LQKENI. The CDR3 region has the DNA TGTGCCAGCTCACCCGGGACAGCGAACACTGAAGCTTTCTTT. Translation: CASSPGTANTEAFF.

CDR3 protein: CASRRHTRNNEQFF. The CDR3 DNA follows: TGTGCCAGCAGGAGACACACTAGAAACAATGAGCAGTTCTTC. This sequence joins TRBV28 and TRBJ2-1; D might be TRBD2 (5 bases). Trimming shortened V by 6 bases and J by 5 bases, and 14 bases separated the two germline ends. Germline CDR1 MDHEN, CDR2 SYDVKM. The CDR3 covers 14 residues.

The V gene is TRBV10-3, the J gene TRBJ2-3; 13 bases fit TRBD2. Germline-derived CDR1 and CDR2 are ENHRY and SYGVKD. This CDR3 region has 16 residues. Unmatched junction bases numbered 5, after V lost 5 bases and J lost 3 bases. CDR3 bases: TGTGCCATCAGTTCAGGACTAGCGGGGGTTACAGATACGCAGTATTTT. Its translation is CAISSGLAGVTDTQYF.

The rearrangement joins TRBV7-2 to TRBJ2-7, with 8 bases matching TRBD1. This CDR3 is built from 15 residues. The V segment lost 3 bases and the J segment 3 bases; nucleotides outside the gene matches: 7. Looked up from germline, CDR1 is SGHTA and CDR2 is FQGNSA. In DNA, the CDR3 is TGTGCCAGCAGCTTCTCAGGACAGGGATTCTACGAGCAGTACTTC. It encodes CASSFSGQGFYEQYF.

The rearrangement uses TRBV27 and TRBJ1-2, with no clear D. Trimming took off 11 bases at V and 4 bases at J, with 11 bases between the two ends. The CDR3 covers 11 residues. The germline V gene encodes CDR1 MNHEY and CDR2 SMNVEV (reference sequence). The CDR3 region has the DNA TGTGCCCCCCTTTCTACCTATGGCTACACCTTC. The encoded protein is CAPLSTYGYTF.

The rearrangement uses TRBV28 and TRBJ2-7, with 8 positions matching TRBD1. Losses at the gene ends were 4 bases for V and 0 bases for J; bases not matched to a gene: 8. CDR3 length equals 16 residues. Germline-derived CDR1 and CDR2 are MDHEN and SYDVKM. The DNA for the CDR3 is TGTGCCAGCAGTTGGACCTGGACAGGGACCTCCTACGAGCAGTACTTC. Translating it yields CASSWTWTGTSYEQYF.

The table lists this clone with a count of one. This rearrangement joins TRBV27 to TRBJ1-1; D uncertain. The CDR3 sequence is 11 residues long. Trimming took 3 bases from V and 7 from J, leaving 6 bases between them. Germline assignment: CDR1 MNHEY and CDR2 SMNVEV (reference sequence). CDR3 bases: TGTGCCAGCAGTTTCTTCGGTGAAGCTTTCTTT. Its translation: CASSFFGEAFF.

This chain links TRBV5-1 with TRBJ1-2; D not certain. This CDR3 contains 14 residues. With 0 bases removed from V and 4 bases from J, the gap between germline ends came to 10 bases. Germline loops: CDR1 SGHRS, CDR2 YFSETQ. CDR3 region: CASSLDPNSYGYTF. The CDR3 DNA is TGCGCCAGCAGCTTGGATCCCAATTCCTATGGCTACACCTTC.

V usage is TRBV19 and J usage is TRBJ1-1; 9 positions match TRBD1. The CDR3 spans 14 residues. J lost 3 bases, V lost 4 bases, and 3 bases had no gene match. Germline V gene data show CDR1 as LNHDA and CDR2 as SQIVND (reference sequence). The CDR3 reads CASSTWDRDTEAFF. As DNA, the CDR3 is TGTGCCAGTAGTACATGGGACAGGGACACTGAAGCTTTCTTT.

V usage is TRBV29-1 and J usage is TRBJ1-2; D not resolved. Germline V gene data show CDR1 as SQVTM and CDR2 as ANQGSEA. Trimming stripped 6 bases from V and 4 bases from J, with 12 bases between. The CDR3 is made up of 12 amino acids. The CDR3 DNA sequence: TGCAGCGTCTACGGACTGCTCTATGGCTACACCTTC. Its protein is CSVYGLLYGYTF.

The genes are TRBV20-1 and TRBJ1-2; the D is unclear. The CDR3 spans 11 residues. The germline V gene has CDR1 DFQATT and CDR2 SNEGSKA (reference sequence). CDR3 sequence reads: CRAGLRGGYTF. CDR3 bases: TGCAGGGCGGGTCTCCGGGGTGGCTACACCTTC.

The V and J genes are TRBV4-3 and TRBJ2-6; D ambiguous. The germline gives CDR1 LGHNA, CDR2 YSLEER. V lost 0 bases and J 0 bases, leaving 6 bases between the germline ends. The CDR3 is 16 amino acids. CDR3 loop: CASSQDSNSGANVLTF. Written as DNA, the CDR3 is TGCGCCAGCAGCCAAGACTCCAACTCTGGGGCCAACGTCCTGACTTTC.

The chain's CDR3 is CASSFDWTVSEQYF. Here the CDR3 DNA reads TGTGCCAGCAGCTTCGATTGGACAGTGTCCGAGCAGTACTTC. The chain has TRBV7-2 and TRBJ2-7, with D possibly TRBD1 on 6 matching bases. This CDR3 is built from 14 residues. Trimming removed 3 bases at V and 6 bases at J, with 15 bases between. Germline lookup yields CDR1 SGHTA and CDR2 FQGNSA.

This chain links TRBV28 with TRBJ2-1, with 13 bases fitting TRBD2. The germline CDR1 and CDR2 sequences are MDHEN and SYDVKM. With 4 bases clipped from V and 9 bases from J, the junction kept 12 bases outside the gene matches. The CDR3 contains 17 residues. The CDR3, as DNA: TGTGCCAGCAGTTCCGAGGGACTAGCGGGACTTGACAGTGAGCAGTTCTTC. Translated: CASSSEGLAGLDSEQFF.

J is TRBJ2-1 and V is TRBV7-2, with TRBD1 identical over 7 bases. V was pared by 4 bases and J by 4 bases, with 7 bases of the junction left unmatched. The germline CDR1 and CDR2 sequences are SGHTA and FQGNSA. CDR3 length: 15 amino acids. CDR3 DNA sequence: TGTGCCAGCAGCTCAACAGGGGATAGGTACAATGAGCAGTTCTTC. Translated, it gives CASSSTGDRYNEQFF.

The V call is TRBV6-5, the J call TRBJ2-7, with TRBD2 identical over 9 bases. The CDR3 has 14 amino acids. With V trimmed by 0 bases and J by 5 bases, 2 bases remained unmatched. Germline assignment: CDR1 MNHEY and CDR2 SVGAGI. For the CDR3, the DNA is TGTGCCAGCAGTTACTCGACTAGCGGAAACGAGCAGTACTTC. Amino acids: CASSYSTSGNEQYF.

The chain uses TRBV10-3 and TRBJ2-5; D is ambiguous. The J call may be wrong; the DNA end is better matched by TRBJ2-7. This CDR3 has 14 residues. CDR1 is ENHRY, CDR2 SYGVKD, per germline. The CDR3 loop is CAISESYQGYEQYF. CDR3 in DNA: TGTGCCATCAGTGAGTCCTACCAAGGGTACGAGCAGTACTTC.

The rearrangement joins TRBV11-2 to TRBJ2-7; 8 bases agree with TRBD1. V was pared by 4 bases and J by 4 bases, with 9 bases of the junction left unmatched. CDR1 is SGHAT, CDR2 FQNNGV, per germline. There are 15 residues in the CDR3. The CDR3, as DNA: TGTGCCAGCAGCTCATACCGGGACAGGAAATACGAGCAGTACTTC. It codes for CASSSYRDRKYEQYF.